These 30 T cell receptor beta chains came from one sample sequenced in a study of blood T cell repertoires in COVID-19. Libraries were prepared by immunoSEQ multiplex PCR; TCRdb keeps only in-frame clonotypes and omits some of them. The sample holds about 220,000 clones, 82% seen once. The source material was PBMCs or T cells enriched from blood (not recorded which). These TCRs come from a woman aged 60-70 years who had recovered from COVID-19.

Points on this clone: An end of the junction differs from the germline gene, which may be a read error. This chain joins TRBV2 and TRBJ2-7; 12 bases align to TRBD2. Germline CDR1 is SNHLY and CDR2 is FYNNEI. This CDR3 is 15 amino acids long. The CDR3 bases are TGTGCCAGCAGGGAAGCTAGCGGGAGGGCCCACGAGCAGTACTTC. Translated: CASREASGRAHEQYF. Using reference TRBV2 and TRBJ2-7 for the parts outside the CDR3, the full variable domain is EPEVTQTPSHQVTQMGQEVILRCVPISNHLYFYWYRQILGQKVEFLVSFYNNEISEKSEIFDDQFSVERPDGSNFTLKIRSTKLEDSAMYFCASREASGRAHEQYFGPGTRLTVT.

The chain joins TRBV11-3 to TRBJ1-1; no definite D call. Trimming shortened V by 5 bases and J by 3 bases, and 13 bases separated the two germline ends. There are 14 residues in the CDR3. Germline assignment: CDR1 SGHNT and CDR2 YENEEA. The CDR3 sequence is CASSPANGDTEAFF. DNA for the CDR3: TGTGCCAGCAGCCCCGCCAACGGGGACACTGAAGCTTTCTTT.

This rearrangement joins TRBV18 to TRBJ2-5, with TRBD2 as a possible D gene (6 bases). CDR3 size: 14 residues. Trimming shortened V by 6 bases and J by 2 bases, and 13 bases separated the two germline ends. Germline V gene data show CDR1 as KGHSH and CDR2 as LQKENI. CDR3 region: CASSPAGRQETQYF. The CDR3 nucleotides read TGTGCCAGCTCTCCCGCGGGGCGGCAAGAGACCCAGTACTTC.

The chain links TRBV19 to TRBJ1-2; 9 bases agree with TRBD1. The CDR3 totals 15 residues. Germline CDR1 LNHDA, CDR2 SQIVND (reference sequence). Trimming removed 5 bases from V and 6 bases from J; junction bases left unmatched: 10. Here the CDR3 DNA reads TGTGCCAGTAGTCCCGACAGGGGGACCACCCATGGCTACACCTTC. This translates into CASSPDRGTTHGYTF.

V usage is TRBV9 and J usage is TRBJ2-5; D is uncertain. Germline loops: CDR1 SGDLS, CDR2 YYNGEE. This CDR3 spans 15 amino acids. V lost 0 bases and J lost 1, with 10 bases in between. CDR3 nucleotides: TGTGCCAGCAGCGTAGCTCCGCAGTCCCAAGAGACCCAGTACTTC. This encodes CASSVAPQSQETQYF.

This clone is a singleton in its sample. The chain couples TRBV2 to TRBJ2-1; D not resolved. V lost 11 bases, J lost 12 bases, and 17 bases lay in between. Germline CDR1 SNHLY, CDR2 FYNNEI. The CDR3 sequence is 11 residues long. In DNA, the CDR3 is TGTGCCGGAACGAGCGTTGTGGCGCAGTTCTTC. Its protein product is CAGTSVVAQFF. Variable domain in full (rest from reference TRBV2 and TRBJ2-1): EPEVTQTPSHQVTQMGQEVILRCVPISNHLYFYWYRQILGQKVEFLVSFYNNEISEKSEIFDDQFSVERPDGSNFTLKIRSTKLEDSAMYFCAGTSVVAQFFGPGTRLTVL.

This clone was seen more than once but under ten times. The chain couples TRBV10-3 to TRBJ2-2, with a weak D call TRBD2 (7 bases). V lost 6 bases, J lost 7 bases, and 15 bases lay in between. From germline, CDR1 is ENHRY and CDR2 SYGVKD. This CDR3 contains 14 residues. For the CDR3, the DNA is TGTGCCATCAGGACCGGGGGGCCGGACGGGGAGCTGTTTTTT. It translates to CAIRTGGPDGELFF.

This clone was counted once. The chain combines TRBV27 with TRBJ2-1; 10 bases match TRBD1. The J segment lost 5 bases and the V segment lost 7 bases, leaving 5 bases of the junction unmatched. Per germline, CDR1 MNHEY and CDR2 SMNVEV (reference sequence). The CDR3 is 14 amino acids. The CDR3 DNA reads TGTGCCAGCACCGTGGGGACAGGGGACAATGAGCAGTTCTTC. As protein: CASTVGTGDNEQFF.

The chain couples TRBV6-1 to TRBJ2-1; the match to TRBD1 covers 11 bases. The CDR3 runs 16 residues. Germline CDR1 MNHNS, CDR2 SASEGT. V shed 2 bases and J 8 bases; nucleotides not matched to a gene: 8. The CDR3 region is CASSERTGGASHEQFF. The CDR3 coding sequence is TGTGCCAGCAGTGAAAGGACAGGGGGCGCTTCGCATGAGCAGTTCTTC.

This rearrangement joins TRBV6-4 to TRBJ2-1; TRBD1 aligns across 7 bases. CDR1 is MRHNA and CDR2 is SNTAGT in the germline V gene. V lost 5 bases and J lost 9; bases outside the gene matches: 7. This CDR3 is built from 13 residues. In DNA, the CDR3 is TGTGCCAGCAGTAACGACAGGGCTGGTGAGCAGTTCTTC. It specifies CASSNDRAGEQFF.

This chain connects TRBV3-1 (or the pseudogene TRBV3-2) to TRBJ2-5; TRBD2 aligns across 8 bases. Trimming removed 3 bases from V and 5 bases from J; junction bases left unmatched: 8. This CDR3 has 15 residues. Germline CDR1 and CDR2: LGHDT and YNNKEL (reference sequence). CDR3 sequence reads: CASSQAHRGGETQYF. The CDR3 nucleotides read TGTGCCAGCAGCCAGGCTCACCGGGGGGGCGAGACCCAGTACTTC.

The chain combines TRBV11-2 with TRBJ2-5; D is unclear. V was clipped by 1 base and J by 5 bases, with 5 bases between them. Germline V CDR1 and CDR2: SGHAT, FQNNGV. This CDR3 region has 12 residues. In nucleotides, the CDR3 is TGTGCCAGCAGCTTAGTTCGGGAGACCCAGTACTTC. It specifies CASSLVRETQYF. Together with reference TRBV11-2 and TRBJ2-5, the CDR3 gives the full variable domain: EAGVAQSPRYKIIEKRQSVAFWCNPISGHATLYWYQQILGQGPKLLIQFQNNGVVDDSQLPKDRFSAERLKGVDSTLKIQPAKLEDSAVYLCASSLVRETQYFGPGTRLLVL.

This clone was counted a single time. The rearrangement joins TRBV4-3 to TRBJ1-2; 9 bases line up with TRBD1. V shed 4 bases and J 4 bases; nucleotides not matched to a gene: 7. The germline CDR1 and CDR2 sequences are LGHNA and YSLEER. This CDR3 has 15 residues. Here the CDR3 reads CASSPGTGSLYGYTF. The CDR3 DNA reads as TGCGCCAGCAGCCCCGGGACAGGGTCCCTCTATGGCTACACCTTC.

The chain links TRBV5-1 to TRBJ2-5; the D is unclear. V lost 1 base, J lost 5 bases, and 9 bases lay in between. Per the germline V gene, CDR1 is SGHRS and CDR2 is YFSETQ. The CDR3 extends over 13 amino acids. CDR3 region: CASSLNVEETQYF. The DNA of the CDR3 is TGCGCCAGCAGCTTGAATGTTGAGGAGACCCAGTACTTC.

This chain uses TRBV18 with TRBJ2-7; 8 nucleotides line up with TRBD1. There are 15 residues in the CDR3. The germline V gene has CDR1 KGHSH and CDR2 LQKENI. Unmatched junction bases numbered 10, after V lost 3 bases and J lost 6 bases. The CDR3 loop reads CASSPEQQGVSEQYF. CDR3 in DNA: TGTGCCAGCTCACCTGAACAACAGGGGGTCTCCGAGCAGTACTTC.

The sample holds a few counts of this clone. The chain uses TRBV5-8 and TRBJ1-5; D unresolved. The V gene's germline CDR1 is SGHTS and CDR2 YDEGEE. CDR3 length: 15 amino acids. V was trimmed by 4 bases and J by 11 bases, leaving 22 bases between them. CDR3 in DNA: TGTGCCAGCAGCGCGGGTATGGTGGGGTTTCGGACCCAGCATTTT. Amino acid sequence: CASSAGMVGFRTQHF.

The chain uses TRBV10-3 and TRBJ2-1; 9 bases line up with TRBD1. This CDR3 spans 14 amino acids. Germline lookup yields CDR1 ENHRY and CDR2 SYGVKD. Losses at the gene ends were 6 bases for V and 6 bases for J; bases not matched to a gene: 6. The CDR3 reads CAIRGQGPSNEQFF. As DNA, the CDR3 is TGTGCCATCAGAGGACAGGGGCCGTCCAATGAGCAGTTCTTC.

The chain uses TRBV5-5 and TRBJ1-2, with 8 bases fitting TRBD1. CDR3 length: 15 residues. The trim removed 4 bases at V and 1 base at J, leaving 6 bases unmatched. CDR1 and CDR2 from the germline V gene are SGHKS and YYEKEE (reference sequence). CDR3 sequence: CASSPRTGINYGYTF. The DNA for the CDR3 is TGTGCCAGCAGCCCCCGGACAGGGATTAACTATGGCTACACCTTC.

The rearrangement uses TRBV13 and TRBJ1-2; D might be TRBD1 (5 bases). This CDR3 spans 13 amino acids. Germline V CDR1 and CDR2: PRHDT, FYEKMQ (reference sequence). Deletions cut 3 bases from V and 8 bases from J, with 13 bases between. The CDR3 is CASSFRTSDGYTF. Here the CDR3 DNA reads TGTGCCAGCAGCTTTCGGACATCGGACGGCTACACCTTC.

V is TRBV5-1 and J is TRBJ2-7; TRBD1 matches 10 bases. V lost 3 bases to trimming and J lost 3 bases; unmatched junction nucleotides: 12. The CDR3 loop spans 17 amino acids. Germline CDR1 is SGHRS and CDR2 is YFSETQ. The CDR3 spells CASSSTEPGQGNYEQYF. The CDR3 bases are TGCGCCAGCAGCTCTACCGAGCCGGGACAGGGGAACTACGAGCAGTACTTC.

The chain recombines TRBV11-3 with TRBJ2-3, with D perhaps matching TRBD1 (6 bases). CDR1 SGHNT and CDR2 YENEEA come from the germline V gene. V lost 1 base and J 3 bases, leaving 17 bases between the germline ends. The CDR3 contains 17 residues. DNA of the CDR3: TGTGCCAGCAGCTTAGGGGGTTTTGTGGGGGCGACAGATACGCAGTATTTT. Translating gives CASSLGGFVGATDTQYF.

This clone was recorded a few times. In DNA form, the CDR3 reads TGTGCCAGCTCACCAGTTCCTAGCGCATACGAGCAGTACTTC. This encodes CASSPVPSAYEQYF. V and J are TRBV18 and TRBJ2-7; D is possibly TRBD2 (6 bases). V lost 2 bases, J lost 4 bases, and 12 bases lay in between. The CDR3 is 14 residues long. The V gene's germline CDR1 is KGHSH and CDR2 LQKENI.

V is TRBV7-8 and J is TRBJ1-1; 7 bases agree with TRBD1. The J segment lost 0 bases and the V segment lost 5 bases, leaving 9 bases of the junction unmatched. The CDR3 is 16 amino acids. The V gene's germline CDR1 is SGHVS and CDR2 FQNEAQ. CDR3 residues: CASSLRDSPMNTEAFF. For the CDR3, the DNA is TGTGCCAGCAGCCTCCGGGACAGCCCCATGAACACTGAAGCTTTCTTT.

The genes are TRBV7-9 and TRBJ1-2; 12 bases line up with TRBD1. V dropped 6 bases and J dropped 8; count of bases not matched to a gene: 10. The CDR3 is 15 amino acids. CDR1 and CDR2 from the germline V gene are SEHNR and FQNEAQ (reference sequence). The CDR3 DNA reads TGTGCCAGCAGGCCCCCGGGACAGGGGGCGCGGGGCTACACCTTC. It codes for CASRPPGQGARGYTF.

The rearrangement uses TRBV6-2 or TRBV6-3 and TRBJ2-7; D unclear. This CDR3 contains 11 residues. V shed 2 bases and J shed 3 bases, with 2 bases lying between them. Germline V gene data show CDR1 as MNHEY and CDR2 as SVGEGT. CDR3 coding DNA: TGTGCCAGCAGTTACCTCTACGAGCAGTACTTC. It yields the protein CASSYLYEQYF.

The V call is TRBV6-5, the J call TRBJ1-1; 11 bases match TRBD1. The V gene's germline CDR1 is MNHEY and CDR2 SVGAGI. This CDR3 has 15 amino acids. V was pared by 10 bases and J by 5 bases, with 12 bases of the junction left unmatched. The CDR3 sequence: CATTQSGQGGTEAFF. The CDR3 nucleotides are TGTGCCACCACCCAATCGGGACAGGGGGGGACTGAAGCTTTCTTT.

Of note for this clone: At one of its ends the junction is not consistent with the germline gene, which may arise from a read error. This chain connects TRBV7-3 to TRBJ2-2; D remains unclear. Germline lookup yields CDR1 SGHTA and CDR2 FQGTGA. CDR3 length: 13 amino acids. CDR3 in amino acids: CASRLRATGELFF. CDR3 sequence (DNA): TGTGCCAGCAGATTAAGGGCGACCGGGGAGCTGTTTTTT.

The table lists this clone with many counts. The chain recombines TRBV7-3 with TRBJ2-1, with 11 positions matching TRBD2. Trimming cost V 5 bases and J 6 bases; bases outside gene matches: 6. The CDR3 runs to 15 residues. Looked up from germline, CDR1 is SGHTA and CDR2 is FQGTGA. CDR3 DNA sequence: TGTGCCAGCAGCCCCCAGGGGACTAGCGGCAATGAGCAGTTCTTC. Amino acid sequence: CASSPQGTSGNEQFF.

This chain uses TRBV7-2 with TRBJ2-5, with TRBD2 matching 11 bases. The CDR3 has 16 residues. V shed 5 bases and J 4 bases; nucleotides not matched to a gene: 9. Germline CDR1 and CDR2: SGHTA and FQGNSA. The DNA for the CDR3 is TGTGCCAGCAGCGGATCTAGCGGGGGGTGGGGAGAGACCCAGTACTTC. The encoded protein is CASSGSSGGWGETQYF.

This clone has only one observation. The genes are TRBV29-1 and TRBJ2-1, with 8 bases that match TRBD1. J was trimmed by 8 bases and V by 4 bases; bases with no gene match: 7. This CDR3 contains 13 residues. Per the germline V gene, CDR1 is SQVTM and CDR2 is ANQGSEA. CDR3 sequence (DNA): TGCAGCGTTGTAAGGACAGGGTGGGATGAGCAGTTCTTC. Protein product: CSVVRTGWDEQFF.